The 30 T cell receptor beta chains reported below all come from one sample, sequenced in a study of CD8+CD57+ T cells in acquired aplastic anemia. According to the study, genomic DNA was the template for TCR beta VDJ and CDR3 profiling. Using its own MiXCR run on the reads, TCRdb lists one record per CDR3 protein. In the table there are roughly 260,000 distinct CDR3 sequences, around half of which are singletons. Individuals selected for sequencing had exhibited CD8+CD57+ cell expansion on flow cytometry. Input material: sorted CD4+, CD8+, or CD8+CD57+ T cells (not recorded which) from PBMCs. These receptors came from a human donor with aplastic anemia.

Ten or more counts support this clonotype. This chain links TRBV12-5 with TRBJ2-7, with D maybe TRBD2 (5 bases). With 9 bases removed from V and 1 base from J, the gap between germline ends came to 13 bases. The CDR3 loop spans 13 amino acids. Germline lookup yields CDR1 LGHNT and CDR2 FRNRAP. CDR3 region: CASSSGESYEQYF. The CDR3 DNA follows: TGTGCTAGCAGCTCCGGGGAATCCTACGAGCAGTACTTC.

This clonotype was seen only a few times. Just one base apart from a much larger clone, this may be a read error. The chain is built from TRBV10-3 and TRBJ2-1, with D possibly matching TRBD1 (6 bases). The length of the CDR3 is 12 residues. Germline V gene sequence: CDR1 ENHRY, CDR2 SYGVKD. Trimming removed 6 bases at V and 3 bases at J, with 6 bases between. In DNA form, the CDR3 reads TGTGCCATCAGACAGGGCTACAATGAGCAGTTCTTC. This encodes CAIRQGYNEQFF.

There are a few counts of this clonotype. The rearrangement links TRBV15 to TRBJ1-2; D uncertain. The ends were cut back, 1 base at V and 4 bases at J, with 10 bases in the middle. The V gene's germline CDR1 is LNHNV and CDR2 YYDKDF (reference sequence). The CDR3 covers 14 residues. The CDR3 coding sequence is TGTGCCACCAGCAGAGTGGAGAAAGGCTATGGCTACACCTTC. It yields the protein CATSRVEKGYGYTF.

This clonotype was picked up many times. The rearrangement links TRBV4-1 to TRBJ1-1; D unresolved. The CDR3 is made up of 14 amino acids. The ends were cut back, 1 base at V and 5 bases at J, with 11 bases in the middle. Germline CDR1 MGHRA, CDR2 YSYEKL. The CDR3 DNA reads TGCGCCAGCAGCCAAGTGGCGGCCGAGACTGAAGCTTTCTTT. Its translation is CASSQVAAETEAFF.

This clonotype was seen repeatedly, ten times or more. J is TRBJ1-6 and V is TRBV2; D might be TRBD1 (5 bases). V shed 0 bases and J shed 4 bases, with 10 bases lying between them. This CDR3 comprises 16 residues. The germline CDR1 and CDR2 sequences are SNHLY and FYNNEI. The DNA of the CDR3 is TGTGCCAGCAGTGAAGCCCCGACAGCTTATAATTCACCCCTCCACTTT. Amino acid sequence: CASSEAPTAYNSPLHF. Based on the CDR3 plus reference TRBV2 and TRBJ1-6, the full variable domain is EPEVTQTPSHQVTQMGQEVILRCVPISNHLYFYWYRQILGQKVEFLVSFYNNEISEKSEIFDDQFSVERPDGSNFTLKIRSTKLEDSAMYFCASSEAPTAYNSPLHFGNGTRLTVT.

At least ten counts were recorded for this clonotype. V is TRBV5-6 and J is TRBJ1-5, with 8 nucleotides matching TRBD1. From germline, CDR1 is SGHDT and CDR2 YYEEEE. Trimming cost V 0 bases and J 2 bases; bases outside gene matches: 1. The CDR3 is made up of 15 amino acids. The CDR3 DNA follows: TGTGCCAGCAGCTTGGAGGGACAGGGCAATCAGCCCCAGCATTTT. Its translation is CASSLEGQGNQPQHF. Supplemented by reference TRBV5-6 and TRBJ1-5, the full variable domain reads DAGVTQSPTHLIKTRGQQVTLRCSPKSGHDTVSWYQQALGQGPQFIFQYYEEEERQRGNFPDRFSGHQFPNYSSELNVNALLLGDSALYLCASSLEGQGNQPQHFGDGTRLSIL.

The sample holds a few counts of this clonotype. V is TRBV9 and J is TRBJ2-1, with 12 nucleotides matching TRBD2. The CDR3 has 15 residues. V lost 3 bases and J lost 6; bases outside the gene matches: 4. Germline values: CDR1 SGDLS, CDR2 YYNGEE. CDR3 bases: TGTGCCAGCAGCGCTAGCGGGGGGGAGGCCAATGAGCAGTTCTTC. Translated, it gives CASSASGGEANEQFF.

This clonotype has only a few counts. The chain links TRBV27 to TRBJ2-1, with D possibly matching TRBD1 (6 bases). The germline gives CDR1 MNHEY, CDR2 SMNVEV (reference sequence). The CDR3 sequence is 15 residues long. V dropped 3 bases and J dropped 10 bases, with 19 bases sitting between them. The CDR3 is CASSFSRTALYEQFF. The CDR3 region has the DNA TGTGCCAGCAGTTTTTCCCGGACAGCTCTCTACGAGCAGTTCTTC.

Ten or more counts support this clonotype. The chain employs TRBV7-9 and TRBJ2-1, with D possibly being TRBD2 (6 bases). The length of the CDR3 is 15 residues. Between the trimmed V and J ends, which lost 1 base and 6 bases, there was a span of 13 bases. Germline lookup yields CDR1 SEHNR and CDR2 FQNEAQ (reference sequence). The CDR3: CASSLGGRGSNEQFF. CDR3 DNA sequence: TGTGCCAGCAGCTTAGGAGGACGGGGGTCCAATGAGCAGTTCTTC. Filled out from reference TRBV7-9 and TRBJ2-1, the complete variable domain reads DTGVSQNPRHKITKRGQNVTFRCDPISEHNRLYWYRQTLGQGPEFLTYFQNEAQLEKSRLLSDRFSAERPKGSFSTLEIQRTEQGDSAMYLCASSLGGRGSNEQFFGPGTRLTVL.

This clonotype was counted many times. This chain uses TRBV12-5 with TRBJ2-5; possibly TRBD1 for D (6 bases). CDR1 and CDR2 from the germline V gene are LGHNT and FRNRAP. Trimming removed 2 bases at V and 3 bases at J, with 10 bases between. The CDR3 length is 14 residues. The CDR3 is CASGLNRDKETQYF. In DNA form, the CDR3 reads TGTGCTAGTGGTTTGAATAGGGACAAAGAGACCCAGTACTTC.

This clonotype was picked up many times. DNA for the CDR3: TGTGCCAGCAGTTCCCGGGACAGCTATAATTCACCCCTCCACTTT. It translates to CASSSRDSYNSPLHF. The rearrangement links TRBV27 to TRBJ1-6; TRBD1 aligns across 7 bases. Trimming removed 4 bases from V and 3 bases from J; junction bases left unmatched: 3. Germline CDR1 is MNHEY and CDR2 is SMNVEV (reference sequence). The CDR3 has 15 amino acids.

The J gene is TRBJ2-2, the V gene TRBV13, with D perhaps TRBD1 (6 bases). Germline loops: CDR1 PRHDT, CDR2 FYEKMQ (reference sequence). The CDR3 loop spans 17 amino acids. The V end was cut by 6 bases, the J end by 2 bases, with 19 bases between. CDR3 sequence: CASSYPAGGGNTGELFF. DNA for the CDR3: TGTGCCAGCAGTTACCCCGCTGGGGGCGGCAACACCGGGGAGCTGTTTTTT.

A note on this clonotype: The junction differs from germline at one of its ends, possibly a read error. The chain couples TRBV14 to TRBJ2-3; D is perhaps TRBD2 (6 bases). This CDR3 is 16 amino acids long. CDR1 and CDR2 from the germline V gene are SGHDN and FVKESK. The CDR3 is CASRQEEGPITDTQYF. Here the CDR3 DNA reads TGTGCCAGCAGACAAGAGGAGGGACCAATTACAGATACGCAGTATTTT.

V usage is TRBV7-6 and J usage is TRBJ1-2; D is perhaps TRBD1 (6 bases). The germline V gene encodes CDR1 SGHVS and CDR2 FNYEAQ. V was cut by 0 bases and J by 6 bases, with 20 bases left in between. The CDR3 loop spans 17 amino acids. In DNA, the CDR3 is TGTGCCAGCAGCTTAGCAAGGGGGGCAGGGTTATCGGATGGCTACACCTTC. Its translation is CASSLARGAGLSDGYTF.

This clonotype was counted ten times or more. The DNA of the CDR3 is TGCGCCAGCAGCCAAGATTTGGGGAGGAATTCACCCCTCCACTTT. It encodes CASSQDLGRNSPLHF. The chain combines TRBV4-1 with TRBJ1-6; D unclear. Germline CDR1 reads MGHRA; CDR2 reads YSYEKL. The length of the CDR3 is 15 residues. The germline V and J ends were trimmed by 0 bases and 7 bases, with 10 bases remaining between them.

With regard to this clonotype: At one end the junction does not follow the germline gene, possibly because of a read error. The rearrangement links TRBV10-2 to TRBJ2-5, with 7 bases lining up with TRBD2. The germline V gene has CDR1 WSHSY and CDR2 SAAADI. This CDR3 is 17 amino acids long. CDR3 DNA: TGTGCCAGCAGCTTAAAATACCGGGCCCTGGGAGGGGAGACCCAGTACTTC. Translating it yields CASSLKYRALGGETQYF.

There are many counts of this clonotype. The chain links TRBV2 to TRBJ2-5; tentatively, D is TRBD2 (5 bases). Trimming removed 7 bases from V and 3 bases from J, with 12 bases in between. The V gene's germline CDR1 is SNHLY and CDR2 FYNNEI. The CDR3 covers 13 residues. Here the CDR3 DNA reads TGTGCCAGCACCATCCGGGGAGAAGAGACCCAGTACTTC. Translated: CASTIRGEETQYF. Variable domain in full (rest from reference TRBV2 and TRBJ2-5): EPEVTQTPSHQVTQMGQEVILRCVPISNHLYFYWYRQILGQKVEFLVSFYNNEISEKSEIFDDQFSVERPDGSNFTLKIRSTKLEDSAMYFCASTIRGEETQYFGPGTRLLVL.

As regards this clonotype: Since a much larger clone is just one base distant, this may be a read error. The CDR3, as DNA: TGTGCCAGCGGCTTGGATTCTTTAGGGCCTAACTATGGCTACACCTTC. It codes for CASGLDSLGPNYGYTF. The gene calls are TRBV5-5 and TRBJ1-2; D call uncertain. In germline, CDR1 is SGHKS, CDR2 YYEKEE (reference sequence). The CDR3 consists of 16 residues.

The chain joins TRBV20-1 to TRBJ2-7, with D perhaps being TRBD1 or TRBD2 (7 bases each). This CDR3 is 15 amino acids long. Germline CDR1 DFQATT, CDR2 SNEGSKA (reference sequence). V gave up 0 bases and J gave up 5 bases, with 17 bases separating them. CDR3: CSARDQGGGSHEQYF. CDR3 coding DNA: TGCAGTGCTAGAGATCAGGGGGGGGGTTCCCACGAGCAGTACTTC.

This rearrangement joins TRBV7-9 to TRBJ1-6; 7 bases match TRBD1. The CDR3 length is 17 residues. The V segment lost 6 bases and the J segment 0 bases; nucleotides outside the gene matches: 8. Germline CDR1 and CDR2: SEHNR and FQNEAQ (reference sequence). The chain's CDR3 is CASRPGQVSSYNSPLHF. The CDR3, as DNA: TGTGCCAGCAGACCCGGACAGGTCAGCTCCTATAATTCACCCCTCCACTTT.

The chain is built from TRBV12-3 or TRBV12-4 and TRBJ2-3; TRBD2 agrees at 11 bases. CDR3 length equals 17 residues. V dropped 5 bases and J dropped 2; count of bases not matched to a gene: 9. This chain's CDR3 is CASSTLLLAGDTDTQYF. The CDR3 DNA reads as TGTGCCAGCAGTACCCTTTTACTAGCGGGGGACACAGATACGCAGTATTTT.

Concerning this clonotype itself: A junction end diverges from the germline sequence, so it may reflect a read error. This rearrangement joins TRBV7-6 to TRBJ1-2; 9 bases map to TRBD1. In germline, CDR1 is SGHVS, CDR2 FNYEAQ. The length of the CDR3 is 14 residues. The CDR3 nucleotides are TGTGCCAGCGGCTTAGGGACAGGGAGCTATGGCTACACCTTC. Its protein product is CASGLGTGSYGYTF.

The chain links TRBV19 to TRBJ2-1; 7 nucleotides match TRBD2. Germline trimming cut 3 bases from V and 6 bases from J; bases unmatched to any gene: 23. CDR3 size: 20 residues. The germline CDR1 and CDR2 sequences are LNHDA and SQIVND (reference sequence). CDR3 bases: TGTGCCAGTAGTATGATTCTAACCAGCGGGATGTTAAATAGGTTCAATGAGCAGTTCTTC. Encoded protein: CASSMILTSGMLNRFNEQFF.

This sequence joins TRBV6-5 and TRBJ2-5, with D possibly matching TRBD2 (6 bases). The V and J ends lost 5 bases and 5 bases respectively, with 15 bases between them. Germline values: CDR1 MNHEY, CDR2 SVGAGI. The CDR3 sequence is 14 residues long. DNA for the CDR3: TGTGCCAGCAGTCCAGATGTTGGGGGGGAGACCCAGTACTTC. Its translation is CASSPDVGGETQYF.

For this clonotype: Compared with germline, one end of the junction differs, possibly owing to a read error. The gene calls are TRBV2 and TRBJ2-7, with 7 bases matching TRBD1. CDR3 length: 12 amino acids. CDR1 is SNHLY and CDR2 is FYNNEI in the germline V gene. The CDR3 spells CASRQGTYEQYF. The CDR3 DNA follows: TGTGCCAGCAGACAGGGGACCTATGAGCAGTACTTC.

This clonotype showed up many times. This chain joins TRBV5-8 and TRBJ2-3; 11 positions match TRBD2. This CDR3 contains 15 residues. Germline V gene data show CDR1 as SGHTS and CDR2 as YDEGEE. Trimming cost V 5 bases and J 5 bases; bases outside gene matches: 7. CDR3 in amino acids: CASSLTSGMVDTQYF. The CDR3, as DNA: TGTGCCAGCAGTCTGACTAGCGGGATGGTAGATACGCAGTATTTT.

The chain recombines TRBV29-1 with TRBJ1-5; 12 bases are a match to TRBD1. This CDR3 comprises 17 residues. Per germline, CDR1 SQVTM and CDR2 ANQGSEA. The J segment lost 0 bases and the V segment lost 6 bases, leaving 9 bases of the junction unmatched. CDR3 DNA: TGCAGCGTATCCGGGACAGGGGGCCCGATTAGCAATCAGCCCCAGCATTTT. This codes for CSVSGTGGPISNQPQHF. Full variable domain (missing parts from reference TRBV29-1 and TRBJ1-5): SAVISQKPSRDICQRGTSLTIQCQVDSQVTMMFWYRQQPGQSLTLIATANQGSEATYESGFVIDKFPISRPNLTFSTLTVSNMSPEDSSIYLCSVSGTGGPISNQPQHFGDGTRLSIL.

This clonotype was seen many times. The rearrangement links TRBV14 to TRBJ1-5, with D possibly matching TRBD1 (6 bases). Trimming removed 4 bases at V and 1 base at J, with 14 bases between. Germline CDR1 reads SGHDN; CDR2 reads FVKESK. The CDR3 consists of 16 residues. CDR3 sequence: CASSRPGVPSNQPQHF. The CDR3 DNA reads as TGTGCCAGCAGCCGACCAGGGGTCCCCAGCAATCAGCCCCAGCATTTT.

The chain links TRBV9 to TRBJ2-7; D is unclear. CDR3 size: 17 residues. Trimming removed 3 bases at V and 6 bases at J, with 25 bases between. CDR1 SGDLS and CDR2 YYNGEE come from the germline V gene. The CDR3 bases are TGTGCCAGCAGCGGGACCTTACCACCTCTAGGAAGTGGCGAGCAGTACTTC. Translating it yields CASSGTLPPLGSGEQYF.

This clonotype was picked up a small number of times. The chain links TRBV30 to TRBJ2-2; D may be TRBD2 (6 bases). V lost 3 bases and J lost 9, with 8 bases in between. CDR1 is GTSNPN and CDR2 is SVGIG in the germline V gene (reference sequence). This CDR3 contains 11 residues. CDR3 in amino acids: CAWSGGRELFF. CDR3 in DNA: TGTGCCTGGAGCGGGGGAAGGGAGCTGTTTTTT.